Listed below are T cell receptor beta chains from one sample, sequenced in a study of blood T cell repertoires in COVID-19. Measured with immunoSEQ multiplex PCR; TCRdb has only the in-frame clones, and not every one. The sample holds around 400,000 clones, about 90% seen once. Material for sequencing was peripheral blood. The receptors were sampled from a woman younger than 45 with COVID-19, enrolled during active disease. Each CDR3 is given with its conserved first and last residue. A D gene is named only where the DNA matches it firmly. Some rows mark clone size as missing; the rest say once, few, many or name a class of expanded clone.

cdr3_nt	cdr3_aa	v_call	clone_size	d_call	j_call
TGTGCCAGCAGCCCCTCATCCCCGTCAGGGAACACTGAAGCTTTCTTT	CASSPSSPSGNTEAFF	TRBV3-1/TRBV3-2	NA	NA	TRBJ1-1
TGTGCCAGCAGCTTGGACAGGCGTCGCACAGATACGCAGTATTTT	CASSLDRRRTDTQYF	TRBV5-4	NA	NA	TRBJ2-3
TGTGCCAGCAGCCTAGGGGGTGCAACTAATGAAAAACTGTTTTTT	CASSLGGATNEKLFF	TRBV5-4	NA	NA	TRBJ1-4
TGTGCCAGCAGTGCGGCTAGCGGGATGAGCTCCTACGAGCAGTACTTC	CASSAASGMSSYEQYF	TRBV6-1	once	TRBD2	TRBJ2-7
TGTGCCAGCAACTCCGGGACTTTTAACCCTTTTCATGAGCAGTTCTTC	CASNSGTFNPFHEQFF	TRBV28	NA	NA	TRBJ2-1
TGTGCCAGCAGTCTCCTGAGCACAGATACGCAGTATTTT	CASSLLSTDTQYF	TRBV27	NA	NA	TRBJ2-3
TGTGCCAGCAGTAGGACTAGCGGGAACTACGAGCAGTACTTC	CASSRTSGNYEQYF	TRBV3-1/TRBV3-2	NA	TRBD2	TRBJ2-7
TGTGCCACCAGCAATCCAGGGGACTATAGCAATCAGCCCCAGCATTTT	CATSNPGDYSNQPQHF	TRBV15	few	NA	TRBJ1-5
TGTGCCAGCAGTTCTTTCGGTGCTGGACAGGGGGAAATCGGGCAGTACTTC	CASSSFGAGQGEIGQYF	TRBV28	NA	TRBD1	TRBJ2-7
TGTGCCAGCAGCCAAGATCGCGGAGGGAATGAAAAACTGTTTTTT	CASSQDRGGNEKLFF	TRBV3-1/TRBV3-2	NA	NA	TRBJ1-4
TGTGCCAGCAGTGCCTTAGCGGGAGTTGTCAGTGAGCAGTTCTTC	CASSALAGVVSEQFF	TRBV6-4	NA	TRBD2	TRBJ2-1
TGTGCCAGCAGCTTAGAAGGCCTAGCGGGAGGGTCCAATGAGCAGTTCTTC	CASSLEGLAGGSNEQFF	TRBV11-2	NA	TRBD2	TRBJ2-1
TGTGCCAGCAGCCAAGGTATCGGTTCAAGGGACATCCGTTGCGACTTC	CASSQGIGSRDIRCDF	TRBV14	NA	NA	TRBJ1-2
TGTGCCAGCAGCCTTCCTAGCGGGAGGGCCGGAGATACGCAGTATTTT	CASSLPSGRAGDTQYF	TRBV7-9	NA	TRBD2	TRBJ2-3
TGTGCCAGCAGCCGGGCGGGGGCTGAGAACACTGAAGCTTTCTTT	CASSRAGAENTEAFF	TRBV28	NA	NA	TRBJ1-1
TGTGCCAGCAGCTTCCGGGACACCTACAATGAGCAGTTCTTC	CASSFRDTYNEQFF	TRBV7-2	NA	NA	TRBJ2-1
TGTGCCAGTAGTATCCGGGGCACTGAAGCTTTCTTT	CASSIRGTEAFF	TRBV19	NA	NA	TRBJ1-1
TGTGCCTGGAGCTTTGGGACAGTGAGGGGCTACACCTTC	CAWSFGTVRGYTF	TRBV30	NA	TRBD1	TRBJ1-2
TGTGCCACCAGCAGAGATCGGGGCAATCAGCCCCAGCATTTT	CATSRDRGNQPQHF	TRBV15	NA	NA	TRBJ1-5
TGTGCCAGCAGCTTAGAAGGAGGACCAGGAAACACCATATATTTT	CASSLEGGPGNTIYF	TRBV7-9	once	NA	TRBJ1-3
TGTGCCAGCAGCTCCCCGACTAGCGGGAGCATCTACGAGCAGTACTTC	CASSSPTSGSIYEQYF	TRBV9	NA	TRBD2	TRBJ2-7
TGTGCCAGCAGCCAAGCGGACTACTCCTACGAGCAGTACTTC	CASSQADYSYEQYF	TRBV4-2	NA	NA	TRBJ2-7
TGTGCCAGCAGCCAAGACCGGACAGTCTATAATTCACCCCTCCACTTT	CASSQDRTVYNSPLHF	TRBV3-1/TRBV3-2	NA	NA	TRBJ1-6
TGTGCCAGCAGTTTATCGCCGGGGAATGAGCAGTTCTTC	CASSLSPGNEQFF	TRBV27	NA	NA	TRBJ2-1
TGTGCCAGCGACTCCCTCCTCACAGATACGCAGTATTTT	CASDSLLTDTQYF	TRBV7-2	NA	NA	TRBJ2-3
TGTGCCTGGAGCGGGGGAAGGGGGGGCACTGAAGCTTTCTTT	CAWSGGRGGTEAFF	TRBV30	NA	NA	TRBJ1-1
TGTGCCAGCAGCTTAGAACGGGGGTCCGAGCAGTACTTC	CASSLERGSEQYF	TRBV7-2	NA	NA	TRBJ2-7
TGTGCCAGCAGTGCGACTAGCGGGAGGCAGGAGACCCAGTACTTC	CASSATSGRQETQYF	TRBV2	NA	TRBD2	TRBJ2-5
TGTGCCAGTAGTATTGAAACGGGCAGGGGCGGTCAGCCCCAGCATTTT	CASSIETGRGGQPQHF	TRBV19	NA	NA	TRBJ1-5
TGTGCCAGCAGTGAGGCTAGCGGGTTGTACAATGAGCAGTTCTTC	CASSEASGLYNEQFF	TRBV25-1	few	TRBD2	TRBJ2-1
TGTGCCAGCAGTTACTCTGGACAGGGTTTGAAGGGGACGCAGTATTTT	CASSYSGQGLKGTQYF	TRBV6-2/TRBV6-3	NA	TRBD1	TRBJ2-3
TGCGCCAGCAGCCCCGGGGGTCTAGCGGGAGTGACCGGGGAGCTGTTTTTT	CASSPGGLAGVTGELFF	TRBV5-1	few	TRBD2	TRBJ2-2
TGTGCCACCAGTGGCGGCCTAGACTCCTACGAGCAGTACTTC	CATSGGLDSYEQYF	TRBV24-1	NA	NA	TRBJ2-7
TGTGCCAGCAGCCTTTACGGCGGGGGATACAATGAGCAGTTCTTC	CASSLYGGGYNEQFF	TRBV3-1/TRBV3-2	NA	TRBD2	TRBJ2-1
TGCAGCGTTGAAGTCGGAGAGGGGGCGAAGTATGACTACACCTTC	CSVEVGEGAKYDYTF	TRBV29-1	NA	TRBD1	TRBJ1-2
TGTGCCAGCTCGAAAGGGACTAGCGGGACCGGGGAGCTGTTTTTT	CASSKGTSGTGELFF	TRBV6-6	NA	TRBD2	TRBJ2-2
TGTGCCTGGAGGGATCCGGGACATCCGAACACCGGGGAGCTGTTTTTT	CAWRDPGHPNTGELFF	TRBV30	NA	NA	TRBJ2-2
TGCGCCAGCAGTGACAGGACTAGCGGTACCTACAATGAGCAGTTCTTC	CASSDRTSGTYNEQFF	TRBV10-2	NA	TRBD2	TRBJ2-1
TGTGCCAGTAGTGGGACTTTATTGGCAGATACGCAGTATTTT	CASSGTLLADTQYF	TRBV19	NA	NA	TRBJ2-3
TGCGCCAGCAGCCCGGCAAGGCTAGGAAACACAGATACGCAGTATTTT	CASSPARLGNTDTQYF	TRBV5-1	NA	NA	TRBJ2-3
TGTGCCAGCAGCGTAGGACTAGCATCCTACGAGCAGTACTTC	CASSVGLASYEQYF	TRBV9	NA	TRBD2	TRBJ2-7
TGTGCCATCAGTGAGTTCGGACAGTCCTACGAGCAGTACTTC	CAISEFGQSYEQYF	TRBV10-3	NA	NA	TRBJ2-7
NA	CAWSTSGNQPQHF	TRBV30	NA	NA	TRBJ1-5
TGCGCCAGCAGCCAAGGTCCCCCAACTGAAGCTTTCTTT	CASSQGPPTEAFF	TRBV4-1	NA	NA	TRBJ1-1
TGTGCCTGGAGCGGACTAGCGACGGACGAGCAGTACTTC	CAWSGLATDEQYF	TRBV30	few	TRBD2	TRBJ2-7
TGCGCCAGCAGCTCACCGGGACAGGGGGAAGAGACCCAGTACTTC	CASSSPGQGEETQYF	TRBV5-1	NA	TRBD1	TRBJ2-5
TGTGCCAGCAGCTTGGCTTTTGGTCCTGGGCAGGGGGCGCGTGATACGCAGTATTTT	CASSLAFGPGQGARDTQYF	TRBV5-5	NA	TRBD1	TRBJ2-3
TGTGCCAGCAGCTTGACTAGCGGGAGATACAATGAGCAGTTCTTC	CASSLTSGRYNEQFF	TRBV7-9	NA	TRBD2	TRBJ2-1
TGCGCCAGCAGCTTGAACAGGGGTACCTATGGCTACACCTTC	CASSLNRGTYGYTF	TRBV5-1	NA	TRBD1	TRBJ1-2
TGTGCCAGCAGTCCCGAACTAGCTCCTAGCACAGATACGCAGTATTTT	CASSPELAPSTDTQYF	TRBV27	NA	NA	TRBJ2-3
TGTGCCAGCAGCTTACCGATATTACGACTAGCGGCATACAATGAGCAGTTCTTC	CASSLPILRLAAYNEQFF	TRBV7-9	NA	TRBD2	TRBJ2-1
TGTGCCTGGAGGAGGGGGGGTAATGAAAAACTGTTTTTT	CAWRRGGNEKLFF	TRBV30	NA	NA	TRBJ1-4
TGCGCCAGCAGCTTGCAGGGAACCTACGAGCAGTACTTC	CASSLQGTYEQYF	TRBV5-1	NA	NA	TRBJ2-7
TGTGCCAGCAGCCTGGGACTCCCCTACGAGCAGTACTTC	CASSLGLPYEQYF	TRBV6-5	NA	NA	TRBJ2-7
TGTGCCAGCAGCACCATTCCGACAGGGGGGGGTCATGGCTACACCTTC	CASSTIPTGGGHGYTF	TRBV21-1	NA	NA	TRBJ1-2
TGTGCCAGCTCACCATCGGGAAGCAATCAGCCCCAGCATTTT	CASSPSGSNQPQHF	TRBV18	NA	NA	TRBJ1-5